This TCR beta chain was recovered during a study of CD8 T cells in ankylosing spondylitis. Study outcomes and limitations: Previous work reported some of these motif variants in the synovial fluid and blood of reactive arthritis.

MiXCR, run by TCRdb on the 5' RACE reads, gives a single entry per CDR3 protein. Among 250,000 to 350,000 distinct CDR3 sequences, 15% to 25% were seen once, and the ten largest hold about 8.2%. A remark on this clonotype: Its antigen is not identified.

The germline CDR1 and CDR2 sequences are DFQATT and SNEGSKA (reference sequence). The CDR3 loop spans 17 amino acids. The junction had 5 bases not matched to a gene; V was cut back by 1 base and J by 1 base. The V gene is TRBV20-1, the J gene TRBJ2-3, with TRBD2 matching over 13 bases. The sequencing sample was made of blood, either unsorted or a sorted T cell fraction (not recorded which). The TCR was taken from a male donor with ankylosing spondylitis or in good health (not recorded which). CDR3 DNA: TGCAGTGCTAGAGGGACTAGCGGGAGAGGAGGCACAGATACGCAGTATTTT. Amino acids: CSARGTSGRGGTDTQYF.